This T cell receptor (beta chain) is from a study of early T cells in non-severe SARS-CoV-2 infection. The CDR3 totals 15 residues. V was trimmed by 0 bases and J by 4 bases, leaving 12 bases between them. CDR1 and CDR2 (germline): MNHEY, SMNVEV (reference sequence). From the 5' RACE reads, TCRdb called clonotypes with MiXCR, one entry per CDR3 protein. This table holds around 88,000 distinct CDR3 sequences, approximately 15% found once. This receptor was identified in an adult who was a healthcare worker with PCR-confirmed SARS-CoV-2 infection or an uninfected control (not recorded which). The chain employs TRBV27 and TRBJ2-5; a possible D gene is TRBD2 (5 bases). The sample taken for sequencing was whole blood. In nucleotides, the CDR3 is TGTGCCAGCAGTTTATCGTCTAGCCCCCGAGAGACCCAGTACTTC. This translates into CASSLSSSPRETQYF.